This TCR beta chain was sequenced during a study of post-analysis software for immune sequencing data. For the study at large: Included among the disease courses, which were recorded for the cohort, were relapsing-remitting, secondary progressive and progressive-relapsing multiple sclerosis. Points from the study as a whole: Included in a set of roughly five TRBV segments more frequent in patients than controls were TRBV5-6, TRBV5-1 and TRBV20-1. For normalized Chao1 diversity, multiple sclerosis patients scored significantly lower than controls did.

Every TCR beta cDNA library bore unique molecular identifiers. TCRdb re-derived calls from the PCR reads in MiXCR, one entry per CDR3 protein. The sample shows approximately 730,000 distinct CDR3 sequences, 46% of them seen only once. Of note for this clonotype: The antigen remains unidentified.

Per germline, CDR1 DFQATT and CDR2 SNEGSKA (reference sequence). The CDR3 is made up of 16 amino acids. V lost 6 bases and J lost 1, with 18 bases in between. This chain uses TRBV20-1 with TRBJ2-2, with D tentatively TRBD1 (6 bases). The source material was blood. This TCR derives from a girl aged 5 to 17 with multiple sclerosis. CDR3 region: CSAGARDTRNTGELFF. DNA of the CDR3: TGCAGTGCCGGAGCGAGGGACACCCGGAACACCGGGGAGCTGTTTTTT.